Below, 13 T cell receptor beta chains from the same sample are listed, as sequenced in a study of blood T cell repertoires in COVID-19. Sequenced by immunoSEQ multiplex PCR; TCRdb stores in-frame clones only, minus some. The data contain roughly 220,000 clones, approximately 86% of them seen just once; the ten biggest clones take up more than 2.5%. The sequencing sample was made of peripheral blood. Every receptor here comes from a man aged 55 to 70 with acute or convalescent COVID-19.

This clone was counted a few times. The V gene is TRBV7-3, the J gene TRBJ2-3, with 8 bases lining up with TRBD2. Germline V gene data show CDR1 as SGHTA and CDR2 as FQGTGA. Unmatched junction bases numbered 5, after V lost 5 bases and J lost 4 bases. The CDR3 spans 14 residues. CDR3 nucleotides: TGTGCCAGCAGCGAGGCGGGGGGCCCAGATACGCAGTATTTT. Translated: CASSEAGGPDTQYF. The full variable domain, its missing parts supplied by reference TRBV7-3 and TRBJ2-3, is GAGVSQTPSNKVTEKGKYVELRCDPISGHTALYWYRQSLGQGPEFLIYFQGTGAADDSGLPNDRFFAVRPEGSVSTLKIQRTERGDSAVYLCASSEAGGPDTQYFGPGTRLTVL.

This chain uses TRBV14 with TRBJ1-1; D possibly corresponds to TRBD1 (5 bases). Trimming shortened V by 0 bases and J by 0 bases, and 11 bases separated the two germline ends. The CDR3 runs to 16 residues. Germline V gives CDR1 SGHDN, CDR2 FVKESK. Written as DNA, the CDR3 is TGTGCCAGCAGCCAAGATTTAGGGGTCTTGAACACTGAAGCTTTCTTT. Translation gives CASSQDLGVLNTEAFF.

This clone came up once. The chain carries TRBV6-1 and TRBJ1-6; TRBD1 agrees at 10 bases. The length of the CDR3 is 15 residues. Germline loops: CDR1 MNHNS, CDR2 SASEGT. The J segment lost 10 bases and the V segment lost 1 base, leaving 4 bases of the junction unmatched. Written as DNA, the CDR3 is TGTGCCAGCAGTGAAGGGGGACAGGGGAACTCACCCCTCCACTTT. It specifies CASSEGGQGNSPLHF.

V is TRBV7-3 and J is TRBJ2-1; D remains unclear. The CDR3 length is 12 residues. The V end lost 7 bases, the J end lost 9 bases, and 13 bases lay between the germline ends. Germline V gene lookup returns CDR1 SGHTA and CDR2 FQGTGA. CDR3 residues: CASTSQAGEQFF. DNA of the CDR3: TGTGCCAGCACCTCTCAAGCCGGTGAGCAGTTCTTC.

The V gene is TRBV14, the J gene TRBJ1-2, with 7 bases matching TRBD1. CDR1 SGHDN and CDR2 FVKESK come from the germline V gene. CDR3 length equals 13 residues. Trimming took 0 bases from V and 8 from J; bases not matched to a gene: 3. CDR3 nucleotide sequence: TGTGCCAGCAGCCAAGATCTACAGGGGGGCTACACCTTC. Translated: CASSQDLQGGYTF.

The gene calls are TRBV9 and TRBJ1-2; the D is unclear. V lost 9 bases, J lost 5 bases, and 23 bases lay in between. Germline CDR1 SGDLS, CDR2 YYNGEE. The length of the CDR3 is 15 residues. As DNA, the CDR3 is TGTGCCACTCCCCGGAGCTCTAAAAGCCGGTATGGCTACACCTTC. As protein: CATPRSSKSRYGYTF.

This clone has more than one count but fewer than ten. The CDR3 region is CASSLGAGGEQYF. The CDR3 region has the DNA TGTGCCAGCAGCTTAGGAGCAGGGGGGGAGCAGTACTTC. J is TRBJ2-7 and V is TRBV7-2; maybe TRBD1 (7 bases). With 1 base removed from V and 7 bases from J, the gap between germline ends came to 11 bases. The germline gives CDR1 SGHTA, CDR2 FQGNSA. The CDR3 has 13 amino acids.

This rearrangement joins TRBV5-1 to TRBJ2-3; the match to TRBD2 covers 8 bases. This CDR3 region has 16 residues. The V gene end was trimmed by 4 bases and the J gene end by 2 bases; junction bases not matched to a gene: 9. Germline assignment: CDR1 SGHRS and CDR2 YFSETQ. In DNA, the CDR3 is TGCGCCAGCAGCCCCCAGCGGGGGCGATCCACAGATACGCAGTATTTT. Its translation: CASSPQRGRSTDTQYF. The variable domain in full, with the rest retrieved from reference TRBV5-1 and TRBJ2-3, is KAGVTQTPRYLIKTRGQQVTLSCSPISGHRSVSWYQQTPGQGLQFLFEYFSETQRNKGNFPGRFSGRQFSNSRSEMNVSTLELGDSALYLCASSPQRGRSTDTQYFGPGTRLTVL.

The chain carries TRBV28 and TRBJ2-7, with 8 bases lining up with TRBD1. The germline V gene has CDR1 MDHEN and CDR2 SYDVKM. J was trimmed by 7 bases and V by 2 bases; bases with no gene match: 13. The length of the CDR3 is 16 residues. CDR3 region: CASSLIGTGLTGEQYF. In nucleotides, the CDR3 is TGTGCCAGCAGTTTAATCGGGACAGGCCTAACTGGGGAGCAGTACTTC.

The chain combines TRBV14 with TRBJ2-7; TRBD2 is a possible D gene (6 bases). This CDR3 spans 14 amino acids. V was shortened by 5 bases and J by 7 bases, with 18 bases between the two germline ends. Germline V lookup: CDR1 SGHDN, CDR2 FVKESK. The CDR3 reads CASSYVYGGGEQYF. CDR3 DNA sequence: TGTGCCAGCAGCTACGTATATGGTGGAGGGGAGCAGTACTTC.

V gene TRBV27 combines with J gene TRBJ2-7; TRBD2 is a possible D gene (7 bases). The CDR3 length is 16 residues. V shed 6 bases and J shed 3 bases, with 21 bases lying between them. The V gene's germline CDR1 is MNHEY and CDR2 SMNVEV (reference sequence). CDR3 sequence: CASSPTPGRGDYEQYF. The CDR3 nucleotides are TGTGCCAGCAGCCCTACGCCGGGGAGGGGGGACTACGAGCAGTACTTC.

This clone has just one count. The gene calls are TRBV7-6 and TRBJ2-1, with TRBD1 matching over 7 bases. The V gene end was trimmed by 5 bases and the J gene end by 3 bases; junction bases not matched to a gene: 19. The CDR3 has 19 amino acids. The germline CDR1 and CDR2 sequences are SGHVS and FNYEAQ. CDR3 sequence reads: CASSPANRQGAGIYNEQFF. The CDR3 nucleotides read TGTGCCAGCAGCCCCGCTAATCGACAGGGCGCAGGTATCTACAATGAGCAGTTCTTC.

The chain is built from TRBV27 and TRBJ1-6; weak D call: TRBD1 (5 bases). Germline values: CDR1 MNHEY, CDR2 SMNVEV (reference sequence). V lost 0 bases and J lost 6, with 9 bases in between. The CDR3 has 15 amino acids. The CDR3 here is CASSLSRQFNSPLHF. In DNA form, the CDR3 reads TGTGCCAGCAGTTTATCTCGACAGTTTAATTCACCCCTCCACTTT.